This T cell receptor (beta chain) was sequenced for a study of blood T cell repertoires in COVID-19. In the study overall: PBMCs, B-cell-depleted T cells, or T cells were the source of the cDNA or gDNA that made up the material.

Self-reported history from a screening survey and questionnaire set each donor's cohort. Some clones are missing from TCRdb's copy, which holds only in-frame ones; the method was immunoSEQ multiplex PCR. The sample shows hundreds of thousands of clones, approximately 86% of them seen only once. With 5 bases removed from V and 1 base from J, the gap between germline ends came to 15 bases. From germline, CDR1 is KGHSH and CDR2 LQKENI. This CDR3 has 16 amino acids. The sequencing sample was made of PBMCs or T cells enriched from blood (not recorded which). The rearrangement links TRBV18 to TRBJ1-5; D perhaps matches TRBD1 (5 bases). The source is a woman in her 40s with acute COVID-19. The CDR3 coding sequence is TGTGCCAGCTCATCTTTCGTTTCAGGGAGCAATCAGCCCCAGCATTTT. Residues: CASSSFVSGSNQPQHF. Based on the CDR3 plus reference TRBV18 and TRBJ1-5, the full variable domain is NAGVMQNPRHLVRRRGQEARLRCSPMKGHSHVYWYRQLPEEGLKFMVYLQKENIIDESGMPKERFSAEFPKEGPSILRIQQVVRGDSAAYFCASSSFVSGSNQPQHFGDGTRLSIL.